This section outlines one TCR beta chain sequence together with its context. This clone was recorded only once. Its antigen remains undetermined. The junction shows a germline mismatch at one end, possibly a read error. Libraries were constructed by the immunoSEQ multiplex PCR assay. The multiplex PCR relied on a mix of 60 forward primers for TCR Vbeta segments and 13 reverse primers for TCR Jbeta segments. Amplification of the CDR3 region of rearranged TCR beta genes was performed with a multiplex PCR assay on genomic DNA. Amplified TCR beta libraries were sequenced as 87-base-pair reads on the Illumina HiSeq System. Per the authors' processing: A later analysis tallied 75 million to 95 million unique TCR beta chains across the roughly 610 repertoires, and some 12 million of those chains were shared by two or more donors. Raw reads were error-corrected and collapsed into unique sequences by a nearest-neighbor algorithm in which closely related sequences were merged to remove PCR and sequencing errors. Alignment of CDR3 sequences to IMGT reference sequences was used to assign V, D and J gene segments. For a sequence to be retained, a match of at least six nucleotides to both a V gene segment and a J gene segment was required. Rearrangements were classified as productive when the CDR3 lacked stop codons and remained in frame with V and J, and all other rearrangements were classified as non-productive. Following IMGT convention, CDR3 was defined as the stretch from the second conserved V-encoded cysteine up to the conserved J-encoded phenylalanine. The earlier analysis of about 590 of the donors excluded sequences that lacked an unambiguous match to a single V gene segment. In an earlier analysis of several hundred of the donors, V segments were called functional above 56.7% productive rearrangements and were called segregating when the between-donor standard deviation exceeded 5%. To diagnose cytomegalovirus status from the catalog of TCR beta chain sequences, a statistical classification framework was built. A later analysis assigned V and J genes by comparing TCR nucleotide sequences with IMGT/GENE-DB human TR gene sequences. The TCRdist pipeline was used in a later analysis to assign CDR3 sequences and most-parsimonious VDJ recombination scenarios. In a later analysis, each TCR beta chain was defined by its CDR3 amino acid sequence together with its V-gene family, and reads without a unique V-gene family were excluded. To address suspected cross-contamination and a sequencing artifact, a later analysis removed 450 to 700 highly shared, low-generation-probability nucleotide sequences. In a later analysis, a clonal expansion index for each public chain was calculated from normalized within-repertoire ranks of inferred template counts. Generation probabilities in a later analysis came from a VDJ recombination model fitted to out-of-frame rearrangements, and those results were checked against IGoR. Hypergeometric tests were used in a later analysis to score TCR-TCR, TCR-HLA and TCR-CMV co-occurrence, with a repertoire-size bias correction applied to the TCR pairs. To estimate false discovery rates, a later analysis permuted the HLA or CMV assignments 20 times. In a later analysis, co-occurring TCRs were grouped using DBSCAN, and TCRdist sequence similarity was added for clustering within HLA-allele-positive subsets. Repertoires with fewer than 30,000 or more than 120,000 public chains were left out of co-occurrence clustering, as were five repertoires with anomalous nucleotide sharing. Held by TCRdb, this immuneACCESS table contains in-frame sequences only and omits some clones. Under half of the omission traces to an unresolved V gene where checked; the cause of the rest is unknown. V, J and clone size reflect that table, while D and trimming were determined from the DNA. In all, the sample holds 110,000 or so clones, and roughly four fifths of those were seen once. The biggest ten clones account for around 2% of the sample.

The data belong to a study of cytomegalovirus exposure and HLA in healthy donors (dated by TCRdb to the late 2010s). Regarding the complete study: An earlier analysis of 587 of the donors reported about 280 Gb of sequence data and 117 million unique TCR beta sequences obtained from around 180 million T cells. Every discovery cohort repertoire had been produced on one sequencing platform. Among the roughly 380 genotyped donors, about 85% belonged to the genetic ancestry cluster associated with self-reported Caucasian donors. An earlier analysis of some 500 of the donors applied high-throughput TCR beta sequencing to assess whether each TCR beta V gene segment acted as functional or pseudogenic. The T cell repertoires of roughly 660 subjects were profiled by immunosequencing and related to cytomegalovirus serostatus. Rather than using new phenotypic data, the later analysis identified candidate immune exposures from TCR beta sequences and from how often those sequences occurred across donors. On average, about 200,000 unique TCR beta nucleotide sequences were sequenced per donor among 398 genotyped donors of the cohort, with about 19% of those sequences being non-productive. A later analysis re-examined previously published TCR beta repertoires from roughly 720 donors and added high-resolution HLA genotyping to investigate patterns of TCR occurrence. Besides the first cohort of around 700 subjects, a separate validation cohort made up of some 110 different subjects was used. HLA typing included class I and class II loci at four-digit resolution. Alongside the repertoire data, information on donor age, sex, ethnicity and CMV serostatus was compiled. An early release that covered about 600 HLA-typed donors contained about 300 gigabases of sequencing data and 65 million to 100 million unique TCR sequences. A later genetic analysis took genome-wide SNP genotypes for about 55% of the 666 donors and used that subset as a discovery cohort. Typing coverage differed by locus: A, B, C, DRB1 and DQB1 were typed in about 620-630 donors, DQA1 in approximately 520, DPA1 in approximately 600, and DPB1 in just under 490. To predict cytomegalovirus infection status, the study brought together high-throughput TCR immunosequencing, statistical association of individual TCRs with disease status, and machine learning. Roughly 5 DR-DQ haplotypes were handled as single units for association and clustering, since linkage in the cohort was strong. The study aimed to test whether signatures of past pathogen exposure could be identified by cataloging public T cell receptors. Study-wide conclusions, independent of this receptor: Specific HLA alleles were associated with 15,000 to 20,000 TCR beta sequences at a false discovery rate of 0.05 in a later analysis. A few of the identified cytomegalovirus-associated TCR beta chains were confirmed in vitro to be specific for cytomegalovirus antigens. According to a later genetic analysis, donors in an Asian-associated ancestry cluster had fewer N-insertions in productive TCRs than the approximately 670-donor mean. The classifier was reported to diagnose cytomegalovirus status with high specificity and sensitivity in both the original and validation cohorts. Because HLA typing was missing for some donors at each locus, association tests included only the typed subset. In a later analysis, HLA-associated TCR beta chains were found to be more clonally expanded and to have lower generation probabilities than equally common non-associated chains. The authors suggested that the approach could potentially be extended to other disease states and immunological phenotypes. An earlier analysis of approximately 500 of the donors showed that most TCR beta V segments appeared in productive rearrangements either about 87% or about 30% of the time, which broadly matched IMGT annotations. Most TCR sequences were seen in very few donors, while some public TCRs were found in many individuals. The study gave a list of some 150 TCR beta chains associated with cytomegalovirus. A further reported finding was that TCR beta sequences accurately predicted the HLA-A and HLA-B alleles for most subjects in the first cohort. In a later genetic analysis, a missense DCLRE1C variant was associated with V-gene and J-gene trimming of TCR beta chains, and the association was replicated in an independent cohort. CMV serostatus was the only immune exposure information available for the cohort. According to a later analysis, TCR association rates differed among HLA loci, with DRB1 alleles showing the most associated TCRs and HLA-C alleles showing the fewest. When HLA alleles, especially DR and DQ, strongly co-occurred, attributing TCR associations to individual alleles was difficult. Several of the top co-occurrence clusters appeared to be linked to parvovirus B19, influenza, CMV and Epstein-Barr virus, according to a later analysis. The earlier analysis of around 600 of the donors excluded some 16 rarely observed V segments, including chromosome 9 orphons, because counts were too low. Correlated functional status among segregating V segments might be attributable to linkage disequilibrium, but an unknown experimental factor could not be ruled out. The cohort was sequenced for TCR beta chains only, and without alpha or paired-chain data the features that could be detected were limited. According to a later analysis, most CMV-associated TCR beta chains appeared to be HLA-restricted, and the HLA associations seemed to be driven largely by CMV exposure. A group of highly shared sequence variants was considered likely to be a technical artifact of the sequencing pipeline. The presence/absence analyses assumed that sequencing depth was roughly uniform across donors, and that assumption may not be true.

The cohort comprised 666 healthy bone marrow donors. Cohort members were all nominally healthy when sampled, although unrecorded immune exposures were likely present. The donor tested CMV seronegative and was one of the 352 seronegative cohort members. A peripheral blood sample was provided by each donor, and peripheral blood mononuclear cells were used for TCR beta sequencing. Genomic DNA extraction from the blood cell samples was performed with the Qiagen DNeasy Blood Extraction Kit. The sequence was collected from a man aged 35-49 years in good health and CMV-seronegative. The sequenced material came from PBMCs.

The CDR3 is CASSQDYREAGANGLTF. The DNA reads TGCGCCAGCAGCCAAGATTATAGGGAGGCTGGGGCCAACGGCCTGACTTTC. The sequence is built from TRBV4-3 and TRBJ2-6, with TRBD2 tentatively as D gene (6 bases match). From a lookup of the germline V gene, CDR1 and CDR2 are LGHNA and YSLEER. Counted from cysteine to phenylalanine, this CDR3 has 17 amino acids. The CDR3 DNA has 51 bases and is translated from base 1.